A selection of T cell receptor beta chains follows, all from one sample in a study of blood T cell repertoires in COVID-19. Only in-frame clones appear in the TCRdb table, and some are missing; sequencing was by immunoSEQ multiplex PCR. The sample carries 51,000 or so clones, approximately 89% recorded once. What was sequenced was peripheral blood. The origin of the receptors is an older man with active or convalescent COVID-19. CDR3s include the opening cysteine and the closing phenylalanine or tryptophan. D genes are given only for firm matches. Rows give clone size only sometimes, using once, few, many, or a class for an expanded clone.

D: .; V: TRBV7-9; J: TRBJ2-7; size: once; CDR3: CASSFNSAGEQYF; DNA: TGTGCCAGCAGCTTTAACTCTGCGGGCGAGCAGTACTTC
D: TRBD1; V: TRBV7-2; J: TRBJ1-6; size: .; CDR3: CASSLDRANNSPLHF; DNA: TGTGCCAGCAGCTTGGACAGGGCAAATAATTCACCCCTCCACTTT
D: .; V: TRBV10-3; J: TRBJ1-1; size: .; CDR3: CAMRGEGTEAFF; DNA: TGTGCCATGCGCGGGGAGGGCACTGAAGCTTTCTTT
D: .; V: TRBV7-2; J: TRBJ1-1; size: .; CDR3: CASSPVNTEAFF; DNA: TGTGCCAGCAGCCCCGTTAACACTGAAGCTTTCTTT
D: .; V: TRBV28; J: TRBJ1-2; size: .; CDR3: CASTPPGANYGYTF; DNA: TGTGCCAGCACCCCCCCGGGAGCTAACTATGGCTACACCTTC
D: TRBD2; V: TRBV29-1; J: TRBJ2-2; size: .; CDR3: CSVEGPGLAATGELFF; DNA: TGCAGCGTTGAGGGACCGGGACTAGCGGCCACCGGGGAGCTGTTTTTT
D: TRBD1; V: TRBV9; J: TRBJ1-5; size: .; CDR3: CASSVDSTGGRPQHF; DNA: TGTGCCAGCAGCGTAGATTCAACAGGGGGTCGGCCCCAGCATTTT
D: .; V: TRBV4-1; J: TRBJ2-1; size: few; CDR3: CASSQGPLRTPYNEQFF; DNA: TGCGCCAGCAGCCAAGGACCTCTGAGGACTCCCTACAATGAGCAGTTCTTC
D: TRBD1; V: TRBV27; J: TRBJ1-2; size: once; CDR3: CASTQRQGLGGYTF; DNA: TGTGCCAGCACCCAACGACAGGGGTTGGGTGGCTACACCTTC
D: .; V: TRBV4-2; J: TRBJ1-5; size: .; CDR3: CASSQGGGSQPQHF; DNA: TGTGCCAGCAGCCAAGGAGGGGGAAGTCAGCCCCAGCATTTT
D: TRBD2; V: TRBV7-3; J: TRBJ2-1; size: .; CDR3: CASSLGLADYNEQFF; DNA: TGTGCCAGCAGCTTAGGCCTAGCGGATTACAATGAGCAGTTCTTC
D: .; V: TRBV28; J: TRBJ1-5; size: .; CDR3: CAGGDSNQPQHF; DNA: TGTGCCGGGGGGGATAGCAATCAGCCCCAGCATTTT
D: .; V: TRBV7-2; J: TRBJ1-1; size: .; CDR3: CASSLGQQGRAFF; DNA: TGTGCCAGCAGCTTAGGCCAGCAGGGTCGAGCTTTCTTT
D: .; V: TRBV9; J: TRBJ2-5; size: .; CDR3: CASSAEIAVGRETQYF; DNA: TGTGCCAGCAGCGCAGAGATAGCGGTTGGGCGGGAGACCCAGTACTTC
D: TRBD1; V: TRBV5-1; J: TRBJ1-3; size: .; CDR3: CASSGTAGSAGNTIYF; DNA: TGCGCCAGCAGCGGGACAGCTGGATCGGCTGGAAACACCATATATTTT
D: .; V: TRBV9; J: TRBJ2-5; size: .; CDR3: CASSAPRETQYF; DNA: TGTGCCAGCAGCGCACCACGGGAGACCCAGTACTTC
D: .; V: TRBV7-2; J: TRBJ2-3; size: .; CDR3: CASSSRHTDTQYF; DNA: TGTGCCAGCAGCTCGAGACACACAGATACGCAGTATTTT
D: .; V: TRBV9; J: TRBJ2-1; size: few; CDR3: CASSVQTGSRPYNEQFF; DNA: TGTGCCAGCAGCGTACAAACAGGATCCCGCCCCTACAATGAGCAGTTCTTC
D: TRBD1; V: TRBV5-4; J: TRBJ2-2; size: .; CDR3: CASSPDRGHTGELFF; DNA: TGTGCCAGCAGCCCCGACAGGGGTCACACCGGGGAGCTGTTTTTT
D: .; V: TRBV28; J: TRBJ1-1; size: .; CDR3: CASSLTAKNTEAFF; DNA: TGTGCCAGCAGTTTGACAGCTAAGAACACTGAAGCTTTCTTT
D: TRBD1; V: TRBV28; J: TRBJ2-7; size: .; CDR3: CASPGTGEHEQYF; DNA: TGTGCCAGCCCCGGGACAGGGGAACACGAGCAGTACTTC
D: .; V: TRBV5-8; J: TRBJ1-1; size: .; CDR3: CASSLGGTNTEAFF; DNA: TGTGCCAGCAGCTTGGGGGGGACTAACACTGAAGCTTTCTTT